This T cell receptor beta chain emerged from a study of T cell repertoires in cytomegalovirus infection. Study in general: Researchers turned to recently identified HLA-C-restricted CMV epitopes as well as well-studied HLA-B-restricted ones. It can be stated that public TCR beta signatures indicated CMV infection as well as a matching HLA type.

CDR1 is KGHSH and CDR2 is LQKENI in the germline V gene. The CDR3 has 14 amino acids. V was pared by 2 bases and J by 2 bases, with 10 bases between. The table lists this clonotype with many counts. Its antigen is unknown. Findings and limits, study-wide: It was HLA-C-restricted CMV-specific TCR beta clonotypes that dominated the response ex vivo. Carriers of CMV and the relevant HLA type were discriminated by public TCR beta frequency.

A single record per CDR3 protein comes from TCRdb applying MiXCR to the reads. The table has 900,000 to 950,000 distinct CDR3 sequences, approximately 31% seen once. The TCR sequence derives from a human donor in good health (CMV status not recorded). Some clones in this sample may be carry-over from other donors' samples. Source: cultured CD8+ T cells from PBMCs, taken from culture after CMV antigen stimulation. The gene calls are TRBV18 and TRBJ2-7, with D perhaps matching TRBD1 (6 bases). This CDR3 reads CASSPGDTTYEQYF. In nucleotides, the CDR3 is TGTGCCAGCTCACCAGGGGACACAACCTACGAGCAGTACTTC.